This TCR beta chain was recovered during a study of glioma-infiltrating T cells after dendritic cell vaccination. About the research overall: Glioblastoma patients came from Phase I and II dendritic cell vaccination trials.

V shed 2 bases and J 3 bases; nucleotides not matched to a gene: 4. The germline gives CDR1 SGHDT, CDR2 YYEEEE. This CDR3 has 14 amino acids. Primers: 60 V beta forward and 13 J beta reverse. Using immunoSEQ multiplex PCR, the repertoire was profiled, and TCRdb retains in-frame clones only, with some absent. The repertoire holds about 20,000 clones, with 79% as singletons. Fresh-frozen tumor tissue and more than two years of survival data were available for all. The source was blood, collected before dendritic cell vaccination. This chain joins TRBV5-6 and TRBJ1-1, with 7 bases fitting TRBD1. The sequence was obtained from a human donor with glioblastoma. CDR3 nucleotide sequence: TGTGCCAGCAGCTTCGGCAGGGGGGACACTGAAGCTTTCTTT. This gives the protein CASSFGRGDTEAFF.